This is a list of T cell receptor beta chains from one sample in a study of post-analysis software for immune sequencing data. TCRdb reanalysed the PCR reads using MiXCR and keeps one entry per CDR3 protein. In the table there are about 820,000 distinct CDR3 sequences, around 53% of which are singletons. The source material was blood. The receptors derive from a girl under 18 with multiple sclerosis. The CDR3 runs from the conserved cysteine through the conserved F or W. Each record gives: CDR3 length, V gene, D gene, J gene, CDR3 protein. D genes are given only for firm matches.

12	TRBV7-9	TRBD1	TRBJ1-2	CTSSTGGSGYTF
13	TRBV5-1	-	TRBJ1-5	CASSLGVGQPQHF
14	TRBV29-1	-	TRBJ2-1	CSVVTASSYNEQFF
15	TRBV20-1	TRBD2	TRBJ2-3	CSASPSGRGSYTQYF
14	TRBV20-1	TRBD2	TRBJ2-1	CSARGPSGYNEQFF
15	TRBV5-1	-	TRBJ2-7	CASSLEPINSYEQYF
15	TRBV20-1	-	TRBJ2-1	CSARDVGGSDNEQFF
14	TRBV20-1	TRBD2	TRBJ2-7	CSASPSGRLYEQYF
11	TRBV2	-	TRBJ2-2	CASSGPGELFF
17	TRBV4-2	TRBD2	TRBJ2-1	CASSQTTQRGGRDEQFF
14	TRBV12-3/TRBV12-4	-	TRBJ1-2	CASSSRQTTYGYTF
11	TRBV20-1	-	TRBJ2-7	CSAVSIDEQYF
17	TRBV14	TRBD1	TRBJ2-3	CASSQGPTGRGTDTQYF
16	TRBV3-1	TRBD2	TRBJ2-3	CASTHNSGRRTDTQYF
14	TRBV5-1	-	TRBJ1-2	CASSLEGEVYGYTF
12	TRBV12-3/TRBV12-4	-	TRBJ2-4	CASSSVISQQYF
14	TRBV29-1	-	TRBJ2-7	CSVVAQGGAYEQYF
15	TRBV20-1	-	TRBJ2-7	CSARDTSGASYEQYF
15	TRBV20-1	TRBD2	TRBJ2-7	CSARVLAGLAYEQYF
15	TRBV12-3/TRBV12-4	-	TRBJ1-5	CASSLTVGVGQPQHF
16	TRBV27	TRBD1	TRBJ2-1	CASSPRGRGRFNEQFF
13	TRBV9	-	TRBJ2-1	CASSVGTLNEQFF
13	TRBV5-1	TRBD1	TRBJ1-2	CASSPGTGDGYTF
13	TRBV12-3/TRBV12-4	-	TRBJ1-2	CASSLRGLNGYTF
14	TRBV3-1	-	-	CASSLRTALVEQYF
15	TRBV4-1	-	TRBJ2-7	CASSQGAFLEDEQYF
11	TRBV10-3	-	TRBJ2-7	CAISAQVVQYF
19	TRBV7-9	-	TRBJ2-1	CASSLGAPTREEFEGEQFF
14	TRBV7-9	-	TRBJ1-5	CASSPSGSNQPQHF
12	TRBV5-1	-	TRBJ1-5	CASSFKSQPQHF
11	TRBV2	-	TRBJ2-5	CASRVQETQYF
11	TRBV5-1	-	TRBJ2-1	CASSGAYEQFF
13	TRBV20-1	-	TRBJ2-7	CSARSTGTYEQYF
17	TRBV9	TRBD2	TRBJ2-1	CASSLRLAANSYNEQFF
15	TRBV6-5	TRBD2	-	CASSLPSGGGETQYF
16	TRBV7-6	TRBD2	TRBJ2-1	CASSLVGLAGNNEQLF
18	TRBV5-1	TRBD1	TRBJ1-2	CASSLAGQTTLNNYGYTF
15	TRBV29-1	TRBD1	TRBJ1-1	CSVAGGQGSQTEAFF
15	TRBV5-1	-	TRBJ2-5	CASSLWAGHQETQYF
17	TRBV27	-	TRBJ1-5	CASSRGWGAGENQPQHF